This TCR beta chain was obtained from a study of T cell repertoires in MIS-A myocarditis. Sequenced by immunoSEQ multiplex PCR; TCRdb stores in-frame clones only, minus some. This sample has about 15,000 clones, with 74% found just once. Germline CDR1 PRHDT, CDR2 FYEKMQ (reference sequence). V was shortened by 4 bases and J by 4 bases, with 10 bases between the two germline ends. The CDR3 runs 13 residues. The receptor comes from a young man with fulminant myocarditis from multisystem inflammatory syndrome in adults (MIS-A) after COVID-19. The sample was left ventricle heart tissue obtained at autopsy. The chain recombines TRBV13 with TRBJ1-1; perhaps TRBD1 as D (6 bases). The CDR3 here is CASSSPQGTEAFF. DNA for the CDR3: TGTGCCAGCAGCTCTCCACAGGGCACTGAAGCTTTCTTT.